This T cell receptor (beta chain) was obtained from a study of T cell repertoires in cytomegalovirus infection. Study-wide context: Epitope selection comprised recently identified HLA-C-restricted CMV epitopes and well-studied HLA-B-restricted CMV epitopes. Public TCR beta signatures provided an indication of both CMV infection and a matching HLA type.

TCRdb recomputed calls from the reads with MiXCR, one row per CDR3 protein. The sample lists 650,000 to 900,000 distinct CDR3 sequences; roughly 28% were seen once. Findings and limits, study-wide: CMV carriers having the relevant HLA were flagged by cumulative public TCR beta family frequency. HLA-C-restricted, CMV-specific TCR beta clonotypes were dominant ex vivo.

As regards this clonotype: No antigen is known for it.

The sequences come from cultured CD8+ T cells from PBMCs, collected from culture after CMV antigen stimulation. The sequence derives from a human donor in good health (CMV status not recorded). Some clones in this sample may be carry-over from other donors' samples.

CDR3 sequence reads: CSARTQGRGATEAFF. In nucleotides, the CDR3 is TGCAGTGCTAGGACTCAGGGACGGGGAGCCACTGAAGCTTTCTTT. The V call is TRBV20-1, the J call TRBJ1-1; possible D gene TRBD1, 5 bases. The CDR3 is 15 residues long. CDR1 is DFQATT and CDR2 is SNEGSKA in the germline V gene (reference sequence). V was clipped by 3 bases and J by 4 bases, with 18 bases between them.